The entry below describes one T cell receptor beta chain. This clone has only one observation. Its recognized antigen is unknown. Base qualities are not at hand, and no much larger clone is one base apart. The immunoSEQ hsTCRB v3.0 assay was used at survey level resolution to sequence the TRB variable region. The targeted TRB sequencing depth was about 40,000-50,000 T-cell genomes per sample. TRB libraries were pooled and sequenced on an Illumina MiSeq using a v3 150-cycle kit. As for how the authors treated the data: Repertoire analysis ran in R within a reproducible Nextflow workflow covering QC, data transformation and analysis. LymphoSeq2, an R package for AIRR-Seq data exploration, was used to implement custom analyses. A few samples that yielded fewer than 5000 total TRB sequences were excluded, so that some 190 HIV repertoires were analyzed. Among the roughly 180 retained HIV repertoires, 55 to 65 were collected before ART initiation and around 130 after ART initiation. Each repertoire was downsampled to 5000 TRB nucleotide sequences, and summary statistics were averaged across 100 downsampling iterations. TRB sequences were retained for analysis only if CDR3 regions of at least seven amino acids were present. Diversity was assessed using a clonality score derived from Shannon entropy and using the Gini coefficient. In repertoire networks, the top 5000 CDR3 amino acid sequences were linked whenever an edit distance of one separated two sequences. For TRB CDR3 amino acid sequences, GLIPH2 was used to predict antigen specificity groups and MHC restriction. To flag known associations with CMV, EBV, HIV or tissue antigens, CDR3 amino acid sequences were compared against VDJdb and McPAS-TCR. Pre-ART, post-ART and control groups were compared with Wilcoxon signed-rank tests and Holm-Bonferroni correction. Drawn from immuneACCESS, this table holds only the in-frame rearrangements with V and J called that TCRdb kept. Clones are partly lost; checked studies trace under half to an unresolved V gene and leave the rest unexplained. Clone size and V and J calls were adopted from that table, with D and trimming inferred from the DNA. This sample lists tens of thousands of clones; roughly 88% were detected once. The top ten hold approximately 20% of the sample.

This sample stems from a study of long-term antiretroviral therapy in people with HIV (dated by TCRdb to between 2022 and 2023). With regard to the full study: The earliest samples were collected about a decade before the 2015 WHO recommendation for immediate ART, when ART was typically delayed until CD4 counts fell. No cross-contamination during QIAcube processing was shown when test extractions of a monoclonal T-cell line were performed alongside roughly 30 polyclonal samples. A retrospective serial study tested whether ART initiation and durable HIV suppression were associated with changes in peripheral blood TRB repertoire composition and diversity. The cohort contributed about 200 cryopreserved PBMC samples from 25 to 35 adults with confirmed HIV infection, collected serially over a mean of 6 years (range 1-12). About 40% of the roughly 30 participants with HIV were female.

General conclusions and limits of the study: Because cell numbers in pre-ART samples were limited, unsorted PBMC were profiled instead of sorted CD4+ and CD8+ T cells. The samples span the years 2004 to 2017, and the ART regimens used at that time may not be as effective as current regimens. Inferences about post-ART repertoire changes are limited because no data were available on ART adherence, viral resistance or therapy changes. Since PBMC availability was limited, sequencing covered only the TCR beta chain, with no alpha chain pairing. HIV repertoires had narrower CDR3 length ranges than controls, and the network structure suggested an antigen-experienced repertoire that shifted only slightly toward naive after ART. ART initiation was associated with a significant increase in TRB diversity, but diversity stayed significantly below transplant donor controls even after long-term ART. The repertoire was dominated across all time points by expanded TRB clones identified before ART initiation, although this dominance was seen to fluctuate and to decrease in many PLHIV after ART.

V is reduced by 3 bases and J by 5 bases, leaving a spacing of 17 bases between them. CDR1 and CDR2 (MNHEY, SVGAGI) derive from the germline V gene. From its cysteine to its phenylalanine, the CDR3 spans 16 amino acids. Of all the DNA, just the CDR3 is kept, 48 bases in frame from base 1. Participants were included only if at least one PBMC sample before ART initiation and at least two post-ART samples were available. All participants with HIV were treated in the United States of America. Before DNA extraction, cryopreserved samples of about 0.9-10 million PBMC were thawed and then washed. At the time of the earliest PBMC sample for each participant with HIV, ages ranged from roughly 20 to 60 years. PBMC samples were contributed by each participant from 1-4 timepoints before ART initiation and 2-8 timepoints after ART initiation, with a median of 7 samples. For every participant, serial HIV viral load, CD4+ T-cell count, ART history and demographic data were obtained. Genomic DNA was extracted from unsorted PBMC with a Qiagen kit on a QIAcube, processed in batches of 12 samples.

The rearrangement combines TRBV6-5 with TRBJ2-1; the D gene cannot be resolved beyond TRBD1 or TRBD2, each matching 7 bases. Sample: unsorted PBMCs, taken 0.1 years before starting antiretroviral therapy. The source of this sequence is a man aged 18 to 29 with HIV. The CDR3 in this case is CASSYTQGRANNEQFF. The base sequence is TGTGCCAGCAGTTATACACAGGGGAGGGCTAACAATGAGCAGTTCTTC.